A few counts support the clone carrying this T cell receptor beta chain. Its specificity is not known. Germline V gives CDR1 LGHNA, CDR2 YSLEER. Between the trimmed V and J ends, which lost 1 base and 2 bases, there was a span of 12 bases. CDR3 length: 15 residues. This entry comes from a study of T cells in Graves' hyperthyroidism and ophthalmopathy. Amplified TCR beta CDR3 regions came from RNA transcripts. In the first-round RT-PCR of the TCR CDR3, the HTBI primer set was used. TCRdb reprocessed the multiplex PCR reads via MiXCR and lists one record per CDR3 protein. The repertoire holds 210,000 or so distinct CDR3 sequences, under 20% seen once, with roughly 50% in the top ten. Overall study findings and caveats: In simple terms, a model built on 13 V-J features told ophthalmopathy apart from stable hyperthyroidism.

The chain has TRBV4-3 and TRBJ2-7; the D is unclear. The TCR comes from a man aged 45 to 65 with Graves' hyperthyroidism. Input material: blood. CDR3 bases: TGCGCCAGCAGCCAAGCTTCGGCGGCAGCCTACGAGCAGTACTTC. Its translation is CASSQASAAAYEQYF.